This is a list of T cell receptor beta chains from one sample in a study of T-cell memory formation after mild COVID-19. Using its own MiXCR run on the 5' RACE reads, TCRdb lists one record per CDR3 protein. The sample yields over 300,000 distinct CDR3 sequences, 20% to 25% seen once. Sequencing used PBMCs or a T cell subset sorted from them (not recorded which). The source of these receptors is a man between 18 and 29 years old who had mild COVID-19 (a few samples of this study predate the infection). Cell type and time point are not known. Each CDR3 is given with its conserved first and last residue. D genes are given only for firm matches. Where a row states a size, it is once, few, many or the class of an expanded clone; other rows omit it.

D gene	clone size	V gene	J gene	CDR3 protein	CDR3 DNA
-	-	TRBV20-1	TRBJ1-5	CSASEGAGLQPQHF	TGCAGTGCTAGTGAGGGTGCCGGGCTTCAGCCCCAGCATTTT
-	-	TRBV5-1	TRBJ2-4	CASSFMEGKNIQYF	TGCGCCAGCAGCTTCATGGAGGGCAAAAACATTCAGTACTTC
-	-	TRBV2	TRBJ1-1	CASKPDTEAFF	TGTGCCAGCAAGCCCGACACTGAAGCTTTCTTT
-	-	TRBV29-1	TRBJ2-5	CSVHSDGETQYF	TGCAGCGTTCATTCGGACGGGGAGACCCAGTACTTC
-	-	TRBV6-5	TRBJ2-5	CASSLPGHQETQYF	TGTGCCAGCAGTCTACCGGGACACCAAGAGACCCAGTACTTC
-	few	TRBV5-1	TRBJ2-2	CASRMEGTGELFF	TGCGCCAGCAGAATGGAGGGCACCGGGGAGCTGTTTTTT
TRBD2	few	TRBV20-1	TRBJ2-1	CSARDLAGEFDEQFF	TGCAGTGCTAGAGATCTCGCGGGGGAATTCGATGAGCAGTTCTTC
-	few	TRBV11-2	TRBJ2-1	CASSPWRRGGNEQFF	TGTGCCAGCAGCCCCTGGCGCCGGGGCGGGAATGAGCAGTTCTTC
TRBD1	few	TRBV7-2	TRBJ1-5	CASSLVGTGNNQPQHF	TGTGCCAGCAGCTTAGTAGGGACAGGTAACAATCAGCCCCAGCATTTT
-	few	TRBV6-6	TRBJ2-5	CASSHRTGETQYF	TGTGCCAGCAGCCACAGGACTGGGGAGACCCAGTACTTC
TRBD1	few	TRBV7-9	TRBJ2-3	CASSLDRTSDTQYF	TGTGCCAGCAGCCTGGACAGGACGTCAGATACGCAGTATTTT
-	many	TRBV7-3	TRBJ1-1	CASSSGRNTEAFF	TGTGCCAGCAGCTCCGGGCGGAACACTGAAGCTTTCTTT
-	few	TRBV4-3	TRBJ1-1	CASSQVGSEFEAFF	TGCGCCAGCAGCCAAGTCGGCAGCGAATTTGAAGCTTTCTTT
-	-	TRBV15	TRBJ2-1	CATSRDWTEQFF	TGTGCCACCAGCAGAGATTGGACCGAGCAGTTCTTC